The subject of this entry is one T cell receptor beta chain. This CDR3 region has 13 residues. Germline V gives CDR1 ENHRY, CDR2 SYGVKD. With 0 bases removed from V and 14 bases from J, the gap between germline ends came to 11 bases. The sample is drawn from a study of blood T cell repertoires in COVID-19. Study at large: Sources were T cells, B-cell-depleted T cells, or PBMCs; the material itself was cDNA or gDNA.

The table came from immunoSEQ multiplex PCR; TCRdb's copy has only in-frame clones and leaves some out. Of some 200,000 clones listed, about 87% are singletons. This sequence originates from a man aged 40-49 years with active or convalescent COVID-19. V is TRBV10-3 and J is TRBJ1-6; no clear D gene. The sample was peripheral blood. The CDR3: CAISESSVSALHF. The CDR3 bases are TGTGCCATCAGTGAGTCTTCGGTATCGGCCCTCCACTTT.